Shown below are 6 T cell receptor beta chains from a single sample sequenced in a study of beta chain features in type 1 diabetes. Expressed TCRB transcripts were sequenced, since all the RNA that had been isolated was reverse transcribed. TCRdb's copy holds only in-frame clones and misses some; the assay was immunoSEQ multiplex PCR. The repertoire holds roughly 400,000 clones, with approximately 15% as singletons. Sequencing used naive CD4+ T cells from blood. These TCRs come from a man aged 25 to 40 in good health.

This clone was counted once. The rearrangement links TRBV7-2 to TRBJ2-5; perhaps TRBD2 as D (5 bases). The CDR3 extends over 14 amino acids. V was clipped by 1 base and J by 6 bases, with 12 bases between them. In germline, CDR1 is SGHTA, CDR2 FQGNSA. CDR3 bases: TGTGCCAGCAGCTTAGGATCTAGCTATAAGACCCAGTACTTC. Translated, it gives CASSLGSSYKTQYF.

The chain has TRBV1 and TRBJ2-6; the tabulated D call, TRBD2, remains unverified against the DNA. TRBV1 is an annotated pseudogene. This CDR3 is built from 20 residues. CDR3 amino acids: CTSSQDSIAELFSGANVLTF. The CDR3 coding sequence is TGCACCAGCAGCCAAGACTCCATAGCGGAACTGTTCTCTGGGGCCAACGTCCTGACTTTC.

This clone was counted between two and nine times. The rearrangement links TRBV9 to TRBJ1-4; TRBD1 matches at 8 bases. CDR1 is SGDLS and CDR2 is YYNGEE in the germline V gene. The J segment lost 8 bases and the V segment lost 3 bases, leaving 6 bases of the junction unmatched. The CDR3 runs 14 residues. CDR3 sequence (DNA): TGTGCCAGCAGCGCAGGACAGGGAGGAGAAAAACTGTTTTTT. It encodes CASSAGQGGEKLFF. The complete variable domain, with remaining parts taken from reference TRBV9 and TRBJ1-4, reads DSGVTQTPKHLITATGQRVTLRCSPRSGDLSVYWYQQSLDQGLQFLIQYYNGEERAKGNILERFSAQQFPDLHSELNLSSLELGDSALYFCASSAGQGGEKLFFGSGTQLSVL.

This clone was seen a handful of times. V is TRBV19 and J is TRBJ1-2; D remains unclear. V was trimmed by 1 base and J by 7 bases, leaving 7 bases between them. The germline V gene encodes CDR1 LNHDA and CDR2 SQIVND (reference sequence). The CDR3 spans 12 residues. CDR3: CASSIAGFGYTF. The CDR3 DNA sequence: TGTGCCAGTAGTATAGCGGGCTTTGGCTACACCTTC.

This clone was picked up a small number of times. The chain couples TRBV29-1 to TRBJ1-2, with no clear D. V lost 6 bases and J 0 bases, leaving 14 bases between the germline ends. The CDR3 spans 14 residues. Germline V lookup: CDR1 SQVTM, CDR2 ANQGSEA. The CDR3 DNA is TGCAGCGTCAAAACCGACATTTCTAACTATGGCTACACCTTC. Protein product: CSVKTDISNYGYTF.

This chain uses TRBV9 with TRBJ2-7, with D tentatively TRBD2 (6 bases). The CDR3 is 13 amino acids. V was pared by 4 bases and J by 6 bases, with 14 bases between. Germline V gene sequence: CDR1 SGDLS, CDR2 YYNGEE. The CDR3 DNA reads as TGTGCCAGCAGCACCAGCGGGCTGGGCGAGCAGTACTTC. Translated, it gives CASSTSGLGEQYF.